This T cell receptor (beta chain) was identified during a study of response to subunit inactivated influenza vaccine. V was clipped by 3 bases and J by 5 bases; unmatched bases: 2. The CDR3 has 14 amino acids. From germline, CDR1 is MDHEN and CDR2 SYDVKM. TCRdb analysed the RT-PCR reads with MiXCR anew, one entry per CDR3 protein. The table shows around 850,000 distinct CDR3 sequences, with roughly 18% occurring only once. The chain is built from TRBV28 and TRBJ2-1; TRBD2 matches 9 bases. This material consisted of PBMCs from blood, taken roughly 5 days after vaccination. This TCR was recovered from a middle-aged man who received an inactivated influenza vaccine. CDR3 coding DNA: TGTGCCAGCAGTTTCGGGACTAGCAACAATGAGCAGTTCTTC. Amino acid sequence: CASSFGTSNNEQFF.